A selection of T cell receptor beta chains follows, all from one sample in a study of CD8 T cells in Susac syndrome. TCRdb processed the immunoSEQ multiplex PCR reads anew with MiXCR; each CDR3 protein has one entry. The table lists approximately 210,000 distinct CDR3 sequences, approximately 94% of them singletons, with about 0.15% in the top ten. Sequencing used CD4+ T cells from PBMCs. The receptors here all came from a human donor with Susac syndrome. CDR3s include the opening cysteine and the closing phenylalanine or tryptophan. D genes are given only for firm matches. Clone size is given for some rows only: seen once, a few or many times, or a class if the clone is expanded.

d_call j_call clone_size v_call cdr3_aa cdr3_nt
- TRBJ2-6 - TRBV6-1 CASSPQTGSGANVLTF TGTGCCAGCAGCCCACAGACAGGCTCTGGGGCCAACGTCCTGACTTTC
- TRBJ1-5 - TRBV24-1 CATSDPDGGNQPQHF TGTGCCACCAGTGACCCGGACGGAGGCAATCAGCCCCAGCATTTT
- TRBJ2-7 - TRBV3-1 CASSPGHRYEQYF TGTGCCAGCAGCCCGGGACACCGCTACGAGCAGTACTTC
TRBD1 TRBJ2-3 - TRBV2 CASTYRGRDTQYF TGTGCCAGCACATACAGGGGTAGAGATACGCAGTATTTT
- TRBJ2-5 - TRBV11-2 CASSPPAGETQYF TGTGCCAGCAGCCCACCGGCTGGGGAGACCCAGTACTTC
- TRBJ1-4 - TRBV20-1 CSATVGTNEKLFF TGCAGTGCCACGGTTGGGACGAATGAAAAACTGTTTTTT
- TRBJ1-1 - TRBV3-1 CASSQGNTEAFF TGTGCCAGCAGCCAAGGGAACACTGAAGCTTTCTTT
TRBD1 TRBJ1-6 - TRBV3-1 CASSQDQSGQGDSPLHF TGTGCCAGCAGCCAAGATCAGTCGGGACAGGGAGATTCACCCCTCCACTTT
TRBD1 TRBJ2-3 - TRBV6-5 CASRKTGGGTDTQYF TGTGCCAGCAGGAAGACAGGGGGCGGCACAGATACGCAGTATTTT
TRBD1 TRBJ1-1 once TRBV5-6 CASSLGQGARNTEAFF TGTGCCAGCAGCTTGGGGCAGGGGGCGAGGAACACTGAAGCTTTCTTT
TRBD1 TRBJ2-2 - TRBV6-5 CASRAGTGKPGELFF TGTGCCAGCAGGGCCGGGACAGGGAAACCCGGGGAGCTGTTTTTT
- TRBJ2-5 - TRBV2 CASSDREETQYF TGTGCCAGCAGTGACAGAGAAGAGACCCAGTACTTC
- TRBJ1-1 once TRBV6-1 CASRLTEFEAFF TGTGCCAGCAGGCTAACCGAATTTGAAGCTTTCTTT
- TRBJ2-7 - TRBV7-8 CASSSAGAEGIYEQYF TGTGCCAGCAGCTCGGCGGGGGCGGAGGGCATTTACGAGCAGTACTTC
- TRBJ2-3 - TRBV28 CASHRQGTDTQYF TGTGCCAGCCATAGGCAGGGCACAGATACGCAGTATTTT
TRBD1 TRBJ2-1 - TRBV29-1 CSVARTGEQDEQFF TGCAGCGTTGCCAGGACAGGGGAACAGGATGAGCAGTTCTTC
- TRBJ1-4 - TRBV5-5 CASSLISGEKLFF TGTGCCAGCAGCTTAATATCGGGCGAAAAACTGTTTTTT
- TRBJ1-5 - TRBV12-3/TRBV12-4 CASSPALRPQHF TGTGCCAGCAGTCCGGCCCTGAGGCCCCAGCATTTT
- TRBJ1-2 - TRBV11-2 CASSPTGTDGYTF TGTGCCAGCAGCCCGACGGGGACGGACGGCTACACCTTC
- TRBJ1-6 - TRBV5-4 CASSAQQGEYSPLHF TGTGCCAGCAGCGCCCAACAGGGAGAGTATTCACCCCTCCACTTT
- TRBJ2-5 - TRBV7-8 CASTPRGQFQETQYF TGTGCCAGCACCCCCCGGGGGCAGTTCCAAGAGACCCAGTACTTC
TRBD1 TRBJ1-5 - TRBV7-2 CASSDDRAGNQPQHF TGTGCCAGCAGCGACGACAGGGCGGGCAATCAGCCCCAGCATTTT
TRBD1 TRBJ2-7 - TRBV25-1 CASSELDRNEEQYF TGTGCCAGCAGTGAACTGGACAGGAATGAGGAGCAGTACTTC
TRBD2 TRBJ2-1 - TRBV7-9 CAIPRLAGYNEQFF TGTGCCATTCCTAGACTAGCGGGGTACAATGAGCAGTTCTTC
TRBD2 TRBJ2-1 - TRBV7-3 CASSLHQRGGNEQFF TGTGCCAGCAGCTTACACCAGCGGGGAGGGAATGAGCAGTTCTTC
- TRBJ2-2 - TRBV5-4 CASSAYTSGGELFF TGTGCCAGCAGCGCATACACCTCGGGAGGGGAGCTGTTTTTT
- TRBJ2-3 - TRBV3-1 CASSQDRPGIDTQYF TGTGCCAGCAGCCAAGATAGGCCAGGGATAGATACGCAGTATTTT
TRBD2 TRBJ2-3 - TRBV7-6 CASSLVSGGADTQYF TGTGCCAGCAGCTTAGTTAGCGGGGGGGCAGATACGCAGTATTTT
- TRBJ2-3 - TRBV20-1 CSARDHRQDHSTDTQYF TGCAGTGCTAGAGATCATCGGCAGGACCATAGCACAGATACGCAGTATTTT
TRBD1 TRBJ1-6 - TRBV4-3 CASSQEQGANSPLHF TGCGCCAGCAGCCAGGAACAGGGGGCCAATTCACCCCTCCACTTT
- TRBJ2-3 - TRBV7-3 CASSPVVGDSPSLYF TGTGCCAGCAGCCCAGTCGTAGGAGACAGCCCGAGTCTGTATTTT
TRBD1 TRBJ2-1 - TRBV7-2 CASSPMPGQSYNEQFF TGTGCCAGCAGCCCAATGCCGGGACAGTCCTACAATGAGCAGTTCTTC
- TRBJ1-5 - TRBV5-1 CASSLDARGQPQHF TGCGCCAGCAGCTTGGACGCCCGAGGGCAGCCCCAGCATTTT
- TRBJ2-1 - TRBV12-5 CASGLGNEQFF TGTGCTAGTGGTTTGGGCAATGAGCAGTTCTTC
- TRBJ1-2 - TRBV20-1 CSAGPSGHGYTF TGCAGTGCCGGGCCCAGCGGCCATGGCTACACCTTC
- TRBJ2-2 - TRBV24-1 CATSDTTNTGELFF TGTGCCACCAGTGATACAACGAACACCGGGGAGCTGTTTTTT
- TRBJ2-2 - TRBV10-3 CAISLFMTGELFF TGTGCCATCAGTCTATTCATGACCGGGGAGCTGTTTTTT
- TRBJ1-3 - TRBV30 CAWSFTGNTIYF TGTGCCTGGAGTTTTACTGGAAACACCATATATTTT
- TRBJ1-1 - TRBV21-1 CASSKVRKEQDPTGDTEAFF TGTGCCAGCAGCAAAGTAAGGAAGGAACAAGACCCCACAGGGGACACTGAAGCTTTCTTT
TRBD1 TRBJ2-7 - TRBV20-1 CSARWDRGPYEQYF TGCAGTGCTAGGTGGGACAGGGGGCCCTACGAGCAGTACTTC
TRBD1 TRBJ2-3 - TRBV30 CAFYRGFTDTQYF TGTGCCTTCTACAGGGGTTTCACAGATACGCAGTATTTT
- TRBJ2-5 - TRBV20-1 CSARSGAGEETQYF TGCAGTGCTAGATCGGGGGCGGGGGAAGAGACCCAGTACTTC
- TRBJ1-6 - TRBV12-3/TRBV12-4 CASSLIGGGSPLHF TGTGCCAGCAGTTTAATAGGGGGTGGGTCACCCCTCCACTTT
- TRBJ1-4 - TRBV4-2 CASSQEGSRDGEKLFF TGTGCCAGCAGCCAAGAGGGGAGCAGGGACGGTGAAAAACTGTTTTTT
TRBD1 TRBJ1-6 - TRBV7-2 CASSLGQGLSSPLHF TGTGCCAGCAGCTTAGGACAGGGGTTAAGTTCACCCCTCCACTTT
TRBD1 TRBJ1-1 - TRBV10-3 CAISPGTVTEAFF TGTGCCATCAGCCCCGGGACAGTAACTGAAGCTTTCTTT
- TRBJ1-1 - TRBV14 CASSQVFLRRQGRRMNTEAFF TGTGCCAGCAGCCAAGTCTTCTTAAGACGACAAGGCAGAAGGATGAACACTGAAGCTTTCTTT
TRBD2 TRBJ2-5 - TRBV7-6 CASSYGTSGGPGTQYF TGTGCCAGCAGCTACGGGACTAGCGGGGGACCGGGGACCCAGTACTTC
- TRBJ1-5 - TRBV7-2 CASSLGMGQPQHF TGTGCCAGCAGCTTAGGGATGGGACAGCCCCAGCATTTT
TRBD2 TRBJ2-1 - TRBV5-1 CASSLARASGGPRYNEQFF TGCGCCAGCAGCTTGGCAAGGGCTAGCGGGGGGCCCCGATACAATGAGCAGTTCTTC
- TRBJ1-5 few TRBV5-4 CASSLAGGARHF TGTGCCAGCAGCTTGGCGGGGGGCGCAAGGCATTTT
TRBD2 TRBJ2-3 - TRBV20-1 CSASRDSGGARDTQYF TGCAGTGCGTCGAGGGATAGCGGGGGGGCTCGGGATACGCAGTATTTT
- TRBJ2-6 - TRBV4-2 CASTHPPSGANVLTF TGTGCCAGCACCCATCCGCCCTCTGGGGCCAACGTCCTGACTTTC
- TRBJ1-5 - TRBV9 CASSATAGNQPQHF TGTGCCAGCAGCGCAACCGCAGGGAATCAGCCCCAGCATTTT
- TRBJ2-5 - TRBV6-5 CASSYSYLEEETQYF TGTGCCAGCAGTTACTCGTACCTTGAAGAGGAGACCCAGTACTTC
TRBD1 TRBJ1-5 - TRBV20-1 CSAPRGGQGGDIKSNQPQHF TGCAGTGCCCCCAGGGGAGGACAGGGAGGGGATATAAAGAGCAATCAGCCCCAGCATTTT
TRBD1 TRBJ1-1 - TRBV27 CASSDRDRASTEAFF TGTGCCAGCAGTGACCGGGACAGGGCATCCACTGAAGCTTTCTTT
- TRBJ1-6 - TRBV9 CASSPAVGSPLHF TGTGCCAGCAGCCCTGCCGTGGGGTCACCCCTCCACTTT
TRBD2 TRBJ2-2 - TRBV30 CAWTAGTGELFF TGTGCCTGGACAGCGGGGACCGGGGAGCTGTTTTTT
- TRBJ1-1 once TRBV4-1 CASSQVTAPRTEAFF TGCGCCAGCAGCCAAGTAACAGCACCGAGGACTGAAGCTTTCTTT